The 21 T cell receptor beta chains listed next were all sequenced from one sample in a study of shared T cell receptors in the human thymus. Libraries were prepared by immunoSEQ multiplex PCR; TCRdb keeps only in-frame clonotypes and omits some of them. This sample has 700,000 or so clones, with 80% to 90% found just once. The same data also contributed to another study, on human thymus T cells.

Input material: thymocytes. These receptors were taken from a girl under two years old with a congenital heart defect.

The rearrangement joins TRBV5-1 to TRBJ2-1, with TRBD1 matching over 9 bases. The J segment lost 9 bases and the V segment lost 4 bases, leaving 17 bases of the junction unmatched. This CDR3 spans 17 amino acids. Germline CDR1 and CDR2: SGHRS and YFSETQ. The CDR3 loop reads CASSNIIGQGFRSEQFF. CDR3 in DNA: TGCGCCAGCAGCAATATAATAGGACAGGGGTTCCGGAGTGAGCAGTTCTTC.

A note on this clone: At one of its ends the junction is not consistent with the germline gene, which may arise from a read error. The rearrangement joins TRBV20-1 to TRBJ1-1, with TRBD1 matching over 8 bases. The CDR3 has 10 residues. Germline CDR1 reads DFQATT; CDR2 reads SNEGSKA (reference sequence). The CDR3 loop is CSGSEQDREF. In nucleotides, the CDR3 is TGCAGTGGGAGCGAGCAGGACAGGGAGTTT.

V and J are TRBV10-3 and TRBJ1-3; tentative D call: TRBD1 (5 bases). Germline V gene lookup returns CDR1 ENHRY and CDR2 SYGVKD. Trimming removed 6 bases from V and 0 bases from J, with 12 bases in between. CDR3 size: 15 residues. The CDR3 DNA reads as TGTGCCATCAGGCGGGGCACCCGCTCTGGAAACACCATATATTTT. The encoded protein is CAIRRGTRSGNTIYF.

CDR3 residues: CASSFFTGGWSSPLHF. CDR3 bases: TGCGCCAGCAGCTTCTTCACAGGGGGATGGAGTTCACCCCTCCACTTT. The rearrangement uses TRBV5-1 and TRBJ1-6; 8 bases line up with TRBD1. Germline-derived CDR1 and CDR2 are SGHRS and YFSETQ. V lost 2 bases, J lost 9 bases, and 10 bases stayed unmatched. The CDR3 loop spans 16 amino acids.

This chain joins TRBV29-1 and TRBJ1-2; the D gene is possibly TRBD1 (5 bases). Between the trimmed V and J ends, which lost 7 bases and 5 bases, there was a span of 17 bases. CDR3 length equals 13 residues. Germline values: CDR1 SQVTM, CDR2 ANQGSEA. The CDR3 spells CSAYRDGGYGYTF. CDR3 nucleotide sequence: TGCAGCGCTTACCGGGACGGGGGTTATGGCTACACCTTC.

The chain is built from TRBV6-1 and TRBJ1-4; D call uncertain. The CDR3 covers 13 residues. Trimming left V 6 bases short and J 4 bases short, with 9 bases between. Germline lookup yields CDR1 MNHNS and CDR2 SASEGT. This chain's CDR3 is CASSLRVNEKLFF. The CDR3 bases are TGTGCCAGCAGCCTGCGAGTTAATGAAAAACTGTTTTTT.

This chain joins TRBV2 and TRBJ1-1, with D tentatively TRBD1 (5 bases). Germline V gives CDR1 SNHLY, CDR2 FYNNEI. V shed 8 bases and J shed 5 bases, with 12 bases lying between them. The CDR3 sequence is 12 residues long. The CDR3 coding sequence is TGTGCCAGCCCCGGTGGGGGGACTGAAGCTTTCTTT. Its protein is CASPGGGTEAFF.

This chain uses TRBV27 with TRBJ2-3; D is unresolved. Trimming cost V 4 bases and J 1 base, with 3 bases left between them. This CDR3 is 12 amino acids long. Germline assignment: CDR1 MNHEY and CDR2 SMNVEV (reference sequence). The CDR3 loop is CASSSRTDTQYF. CDR3 DNA: TGTGCCAGCAGTTCTCGCACAGATACGCAGTATTTT.

This rearrangement joins TRBV27 to TRBJ2-3; 9 positions match TRBD1. The germline V gene has CDR1 MNHEY and CDR2 SMNVEV (reference sequence). The trim removed 1 base at V and 2 bases at J, leaving 13 bases unmatched. The CDR3 loop spans 19 amino acids. CDR3 coding DNA: TGTGCCAGCAGTTTATGTGGGGTCAACGGGACAGGGTACACAGATACGCAGTATTTT. Its translation: CASSLCGVNGTGYTDTQYF.

This clone occurred once. V gene TRBV7-2 combines with J gene TRBJ2-1; 11 bases align to TRBD2. With 1 base clipped from V and 7 bases from J, the junction kept 3 bases outside the gene matches. CDR1 is SGHTA and CDR2 is FQGNSA in the germline V gene. The CDR3 totals 15 residues. The CDR3 sequence: CASSLEVAGGNEQFF. The CDR3, as DNA: TGTGCCAGCAGCTTAGAGGTAGCGGGGGGGAATGAGCAGTTCTTC.

The chain joins TRBV4-2 to TRBJ2-3, with D possibly matching TRBD2 (6 bases). Looked up from germline, CDR1 is LGHNA and CDR2 is YNFKEQ. The CDR3 contains 21 residues. V lost 4 bases and J 6 bases, leaving 35 bases between the germline ends. In DNA, the CDR3 is TGTGCCAGCAGCCCTTTCGGCCCCTATCGAAGGGCTTATCTAGCGATGGATACGCAGTATTTT. The encoded protein is CASSPFGPYRRAYLAMDTQYF.

The chain carries TRBV13 and TRBJ2-1, with TRBD2 matching over 11 bases. CDR1 is PRHDT, CDR2 FYEKMQ, per germline (reference sequence). The V gene end was trimmed by 3 bases and the J gene end by 5 bases; junction bases not matched to a gene: 12. The CDR3 runs 18 residues. The CDR3 region is CASSLAPLLAGENNEQFF. The CDR3 nucleotides read TGTGCCAGCAGCTTGGCACCCCTACTAGCGGGGGAAAACAATGAGCAGTTCTTC.

The CDR3 nucleotides read TGTGCCAGCAGCTTAGCGGGGGACAGAAATCTCTCCTACAATGAGCAGTTCTTC. This encodes CASSLAGDRNLSYNEQFF. The V and J genes are TRBV7-6 and TRBJ2-1; TRBD1 matches 7 bases. V lost 0 bases to trimming and J lost 0 bases; unmatched junction nucleotides: 8. Per the germline V gene, CDR1 is SGHVS and CDR2 is FNYEAQ. The CDR3 has 18 residues. Together with reference TRBV7-6 and TRBJ2-1, the CDR3 gives the full variable domain: GAGVSQSPRYKVTKRGQDVALRCDPISGHVSLYWYRQALGQGPEFLTYFNYEAQQDKSGLPNDRFSAERPEGSISTLTIQRTEQRDSAMYRCASSLAGDRNLSYNEQFFGPGTRLTVL.

The chain is built from TRBV5-4 and TRBJ2-7; unclear D gene. In germline, CDR1 is SGHNT, CDR2 YYREEE (reference sequence). This CDR3 region has 12 residues. The ends were cut back, 2 bases at V and 4 bases at J, with 7 bases in the middle. The CDR3 region is CASSFNGYEQYF. Here the CDR3 DNA reads TGTGCCAGCAGCTTTAACGGGTACGAGCAGTACTTC.

In its sample, this clone was seen a few times. This sequence joins TRBV6-5 and TRBJ1-2, with 8 bases fitting TRBD1. Trimming took 3 bases from V and 2 from J; bases not matched to a gene: 5. The CDR3 is made up of 15 amino acids. Germline values: CDR1 MNHEY, CDR2 SVGAGI. CDR3 in amino acids: CASSYRDRGNYGYTF. The CDR3 DNA sequence: TGTGCCAGCAGTTATCGTGACAGGGGCAACTATGGCTACACCTTC.

V is TRBV5-1 and J is TRBJ1-3, with unresolved D. Per germline, CDR1 SGHRS and CDR2 YFSETQ. Trimming removed 4 bases at V and 2 bases at J, with 10 bases between. The CDR3 has 14 residues. In nucleotides, the CDR3 is TGCGCCAGCAGCGGAGGATTTGCTGGAAACACCATATATTTT. It encodes CASSGGFAGNTIYF.

The V call is TRBV19, the J call TRBJ1-6, with D possibly being TRBD1 (5 bases). This CDR3 region has 13 residues. The germline V and J ends were trimmed by 7 bases and 7 bases, with 11 bases remaining between them. Germline CDR1 is LNHDA and CDR2 is SQIVND (reference sequence). DNA for the CDR3: TGTGCCAGTAACTGGGGCAGAAATTCACCCCTCCACTTT. This gives the protein CASNWGRNSPLHF.

A remark on this clone: This specimen includes other DNA sequences encoding the same CDR3. The gene calls are TRBV28 and TRBJ1-6, with D possibly being TRBD1 (5 bases). Germline V gives CDR1 MDHEN, CDR2 SYDVKM. The V end lost 7 bases, the J end lost 7 bases, and 17 bases lay between the germline ends. The CDR3 sequence is 15 residues long. The DNA for the CDR3 is TGTGCCAGCAATCTTTGGGGGGAGCGGAATTCACCCCTCCACTTT. Translation gives CASNLWGERNSPLHF.

This clone was seen a handful of times. The chain links TRBV6-5 to TRBJ2-5; TRBD2 is a possible D gene (6 bases). The J call could be wrong; TRBJ2-7 is a better fit for the DNA end. From germline, CDR1 is MNHEY and CDR2 SVGAGI. The length of the CDR3 is 14 residues. The CDR3 loop reads CASSYGRGPYEQYF. The DNA for the CDR3 is TGTGCCAGCAGTTACGGGCGGGGACCCTACGAGCAGTACTTC.

The chain is built from TRBV6-1 and TRBJ2-7, with D possibly TRBD2 on 5 matching bases. The germline V and J ends were trimmed by 7 bases and 2 bases, with 15 bases remaining between them. The CDR3 is 14 residues long. Germline CDR1 is MNHNS and CDR2 is SASEGT. This CDR3 reads CASKPTAETYEQYF. CDR3 nucleotides: TGTGCCAGCAAACCCACAGCGGAAACCTACGAGCAGTACTTC.

The chain is built from TRBV18 and TRBJ2-7; D may be TRBD1 (6 bases). This CDR3 comprises 16 residues. Germline V gene sequence: CDR1 KGHSH, CDR2 LQKENI. V was shortened by 1 base and J by 2 bases, with 15 bases between the two germline ends. CDR3 protein: CASSPQTERTAYEQYF. DNA for the CDR3: TGTGCCAGCTCACCACAAACGGAACGGACAGCCTACGAGCAGTACTTC.